This TCR beta chain was identified in a study of CD8+ T cells in alopecia areata (dated by TCRdb to the late 2010s). Background for the entire study: Treated patients were enrolled in an open-label pilot trial of oral tofacitinib at 5 to 10 mg twice daily for moderate-to-severe alopecia areata. Tofacitinib was given for 6 to 18 months, followed by 6 months of follow-up off drug to assess delayed response and recurrence. In treated patients, disease severity was measured using the SALT score, which gives the percentage of scalp surface area affected. In both human patients and the C3H/HeJ mouse model, the study applied high-throughput TCRbeta sequencing to look at T cell clonal expansion in alopecia areata. Human TCRbeta sequencing covered scalp tissue and sorted CD4+ and CD8+ peripheral blood T cells from patchy and totalis/universalis alopecia areata patients and healthy controls. Tofacitinib-treated patients had biopsies at baseline and at 4 and 24 weeks of treatment, with a later scalp biopsy in several patients. Scalp clonality was compared among normal scalp (n=4), patchy alopecia areata scalp (n=8), and alopecia totalis/universalis scalp (n=8). RNA was obtained with the PAXgene miRNA kit for fixed scalp, the miRNeasy kit for PBMCs, and the RNeasy kit for mouse skin. TCRbeta CDR3 regions were amplified by immunoSEQ multiplex PCR with 35 Vbeta forward and 13 Jbeta reverse primers. Broad study findings and their caveats: Shared TCR sequences between patients were less evident than in mice, which may be partly attributable to HLA diversity in the patient population. Lesional scalp, especially in alopecia totalis/universalis, showed higher clonality and more expanded CD8+ clones than normal scalp, suggesting antigenic drive. Because the treated cohort was small and had only one nonresponder, larger studies are needed to examine links between baseline CD8+ expansion and response. Scalp TCR repertoire analysis is complicated because resident alphabeta T cells in normal human skin are also sequenced, whereas mouse skin is dominated by gammadelta T cells. Tofacitinib significantly decreased scalp clonality and the number of expanded CD8+ clones among the top 100 scalp clones. Many expanded lesional clones persisted in scalp and blood during tofacitinib treatment, which may partly explain relapse after stopping treatment.

Library construction relied on the immunoSEQ multiplex PCR assay. RNA was extracted from all samples and reverse transcribed into cDNA, which served as template for TCR sequencing. First-strand cDNA was synthesized using SuperScript III with a 2:1 mix of oligo-dT and random hexamers. A synthetic immune receptor repertoire was used to gauge amplification bias, and whatever bias remained was removed computationally. Per the source publication's procedure: After raw reads were preprocessed to remove errors, the CDR3 was defined following IMGT conventions as running from the conserved cysteine to phenylalanine. Clonality was calculated as 1 minus Shannon entropy normalized by log2 of the number of productive unique TCRs. Whether each scalp clone was CD4 or CD8 was inferred by checking scalp TCRbeta sequences against the CD4 and CD8 repertoires from sorted blood. Held by TCRdb, this immuneACCESS table contains in-frame sequences only and omits some clones. Under half of the omission traces to an unresolved V gene where checked; the cause of the rest is unknown. The DNA was the basis for D and trimming; V, J and clone size are from that table. Recorded for this sample are some 190,000 clones; approximately 51% of them occurred a single time. The ten largest clones take up around 9.1% of the sample.

According to the study, the label for this sample's treatment or condition signals: oral pan-JAK inhibitor, 5-10 mg twice daily. From alopecia areata patients, peripheral blood was collected along with lesional scalp punch biopsies. PBMCs were isolated by density centrifugation and stained for CD3, CD4 and CD8, and CD4+ and CD8+ T cells were sorted on a FACSAria. This clone has more than one count but fewer than ten. The antigen it recognizes is unknown. The input lacks base qualities; no much larger clone sits a single base away. From cysteine to phenylalanine, the CDR3 is 16 amino acids long. Only CDR3 DNA remains: 48 bases, in frame from the first base. The V end gives up 5 bases and the J end 0 bases, leaving 7 bases in the junction not matched to a gene. The germline V gene (reference sequence) specifies PRHDT as CDR1 and FYEKMQ as CDR2.

The chain is encoded by TRBV13 joined to TRBJ2-5; TRBD2 agrees with 9 junctional bases. The clonotype comes from a human donor with alopecia areata. The sequencing here drew on CD8+ T cells sorted from blood, taken around week 53, from a patient treated with tofacitinib. The DNA sequence is given as TGTGCCAGCAGCACAAGGGTAGCGGGGGACCAAGAGACCCAGTACTTC. The resulting protein is CASSTRVAGDQETQYF.